These 12 T cell receptor beta chains were all obtained from the same sample, sequenced in a study of cytomegalovirus exposure and HLA in healthy donors. Researchers ran the PCR with 60 Vbeta and 13 Jbeta primers. Assay: immunoSEQ multiplex PCR; the TCRdb copy retains only in-frame clones and omits some. The repertoire holds roughly 190,000 clones, 65% to 90% seen once, with less than 7% in the top ten. Sequencing input: PBMCs. Every receptor here comes from a man aged 35 to 55 in good health and CMV-seropositive.

This rearrangement joins TRBV5-6 to TRBJ2-2; a possible D gene is TRBD1 (6 bases). CDR3 length: 13 residues. Germline CDR1 and CDR2: SGHDT and YYEEEE. V lost 1 base and J lost 7, with 8 bases in between. The CDR3, as DNA: TGTGCCAGCAGCTTGACAGGGAACGGGGAGCTGTTTTTT. Protein: CASSLTGNGELFF. Full variable domain (remainder filled in from reference TRBV5-6 and TRBJ2-2): DAGVTQSPTHLIKTRGQQVTLRCSPKSGHDTVSWYQQALGQGPQFIFQYYEEEERQRGNFPDRFSGHQFPNYSSELNVNALLLGDSALYLCASSLTGNGELFFGEGSRLTVL.

The chain joins TRBV19 to TRBJ2-5, with TRBD2 matching over 11 bases. The assigned J gene may be wrong: the sequence end matches TRBJ2-7 better. This CDR3 comprises 16 residues. Germline-derived CDR1 and CDR2 are LNHDA and SQIVND (reference sequence). The CDR3 nucleotides read TGTGCCAGTAGTATATCCTTGACTAGCGGGGTCGGCGAGCAGTACTTC. It specifies CASSISLTSGVGEQYF.

This chain connects TRBV10-3 to TRBJ1-1, with a possible D match to TRBD1 (5 bases). This CDR3 contains 14 residues. Germline loops: CDR1 ENHRY, CDR2 SYGVKD. Trimming removed 6 bases from V and 7 bases from J, with 18 bases in between. CDR3 in DNA: TGTGCCATCAGGCCCCCGATAGGGGCGATTGAAGCTTTCTTT. Amino acids: CAIRPPIGAIEAFF.

This chain uses TRBV11-2 with TRBJ2-7; D perhaps matches TRBD1 (5 bases). The V and J ends lost 6 bases and 0 bases respectively, with 15 bases between them. Per the germline V gene, CDR1 is SGHAT and CDR2 is FQNNGV. There are 15 residues in the CDR3. For the CDR3, the DNA is TGTGCCAGCAGTGTTCGGACACCACTCTCCTACGAGCAGTACTTC. Translation: CASSVRTPLSYEQYF.

The chain employs TRBV9 and TRBJ1-1, with a weak D call TRBD1 (5 bases). Germline CDR1 is SGDLS and CDR2 is YYNGEE. The CDR3 runs 13 residues. V was clipped by 4 bases and J by 5 bases, with 12 bases between them. The CDR3 spells CASSLGGKTEAFF. The CDR3 DNA follows: TGTGCCAGCAGCCTCGGGGGTAAGACTGAAGCTTTCTTT.

The CDR3 region has the DNA TGTGCCAGCAGCTATCCGGGACAGGGCACAGATACGCAGTATTTT. The encoded protein is CASSYPGQGTDTQYF. V is TRBV5-6 and J is TRBJ2-3; 8 bases fit TRBD1. The CDR3 consists of 15 residues. The ends lost 3 bases at V and 1 base at J; junction bases unmatched: 4. Germline assignment: CDR1 SGHDT and CDR2 YYEEEE.

This clone turned up a few times. J is TRBJ1-1 and V is TRBV4-1; D remains unclear. The germline V and J ends were trimmed by 1 base and 3 bases, with 15 bases remaining between them. The CDR3 runs to 16 residues. CDR1 is MGHRA and CDR2 is YSYEKL in the germline V gene. Written as DNA, the CDR3 is TGCGCCAGCAGCCAAGGTCACAGCTTGAGCTACACTGAAGCTTTCTTT. This translates into CASSQGHSLSYTEAFF.

The CDR3 region is CASSSSPGGMDGYTF. CDR3 nucleotide sequence: TGTGCCAGCAGCTCCAGTCCCGGGGGAATGGACGGCTACACCTTC. The chain employs TRBV13 and TRBJ1-2; weak D call: TRBD1 (5 bases). CDR3 size: 15 residues. With 4 bases removed from V and 8 bases from J, the gap between germline ends came to 20 bases. Germline CDR1 PRHDT, CDR2 FYEKMQ (reference sequence).

The chain recombines TRBV6-1 with TRBJ2-4; 10 bases are shared with TRBD2. CDR1 and CDR2 (germline): MNHNS, SASEGT. V gave up 2 bases and J gave up 4 bases; unmatched junction bases: 2. This CDR3 is built from 15 residues. The CDR3 nucleotides read TGTGCCAGCAGTGAAAATAGCGGGGGGAAAAACATTCAGTACTTC. It translates to CASSENSGGKNIQYF.

This chain uses TRBV29-1 with TRBJ1-1; D is possibly TRBD1 (5 bases). The V gene's germline CDR1 is SQVTM and CDR2 ANQGSEA. Trimming removed 7 bases at V and 7 bases at J, with 13 bases between. The CDR3 totals 11 residues. CDR3 protein: CSASSGVEAFF. CDR3 bases: TGCAGCGCTAGTTCGGGGGTTGAAGCTTTCTTT. Full variable domain (missing parts from reference TRBV29-1 and TRBJ1-1): SAVISQKPSRDICQRGTSLTIQCQVDSQVTMMFWYRQQPGQSLTLIATANQGSEATYESGFVIDKFPISRPNLTFSTLTVSNMSPEDSSIYLCSASSGVEAFFGQGTRLTVV.

The rearrangement joins TRBV5-4 to TRBJ2-7; no clear D. Trimming took 2 bases from V and 0 from J, leaving 6 bases between them. This CDR3 is 13 amino acids long. Germline V lookup: CDR1 SGHNT, CDR2 YYREEE (reference sequence). As DNA, the CDR3 is TGTGCCAGCAGCTTTTCTAGCTCCTACGAGCAGTACTTC. Protein product: CASSFSSSYEQYF.

The chain combines TRBV10-3 with TRBJ2-6; 8 bases line up with TRBD1. This CDR3 region has 16 residues. The germline gives CDR1 ENHRY, CDR2 SYGVKD. With 9 bases clipped from V and 0 bases from J, the junction kept 7 bases outside the gene matches. The DNA of the CDR3 is TGTGCCATACCCAGGGGGCCGAGCTCTGGGGCCAACGTCCTGACTTTC. It is translated as CAIPRGPSSGANVLTF.